The present T cell receptor (beta chain) was sequenced within a study of T cells in Graves' hyperthyroidism and ophthalmopathy. Study-wide results and caveats: The model foresaw ophthalmopathy a median around seven months prior to onset.

Any patient presenting with uncontrolled infection, other autoimmune disease, pregnancy or lactation was left out. Diagnoses were established using clinical symptoms, serum thyroxine and TRAb, thyroid ultrasound and orbital computed tomography. Template material for amplifying TCR beta CDR3 regions consisted of RNA transcripts. HTBI primers were used for first-round RT-PCR of the TCR CDR3. MiXCR was run by TCRdb on the multiplex PCR reads, yielding one entry per CDR3 protein. The profile shows around 620,000 distinct CDR3 sequences, around 45% of them singletons. The CDR3 sequence is 11 residues long. Per the germline V gene, CDR1 is SNHLY and CDR2 is FYNNEI. V was trimmed by 8 bases and J by 7 bases, leaving 8 bases between them. As for this clonotype: Antigen: not known.

The receptor's source is an adult woman with Graves' disease, either hyperthyroidism or ophthalmopathy (not recorded which). The J gene is TRBJ1-4, the V gene TRBV2; D unclear. The sample was peripheral blood or thyroid tissue (not recorded which). The CDR3 region has the DNA TGTGCCAGCGGGGAGGGTGAAAAACTGTTTTTT. Its protein product is CASGEGEKLFF.